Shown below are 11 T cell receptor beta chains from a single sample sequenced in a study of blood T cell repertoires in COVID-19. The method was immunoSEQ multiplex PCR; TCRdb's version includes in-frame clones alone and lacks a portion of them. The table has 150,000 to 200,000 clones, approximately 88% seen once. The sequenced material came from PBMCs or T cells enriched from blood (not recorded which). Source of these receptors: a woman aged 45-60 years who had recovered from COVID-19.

The DNA of the CDR3 is TGTGCCAGCAGCCTTGGTAGGGGTAATTCACCCCTCCACTTT. The encoded protein is CASSLGRGNSPLHF. This sequence joins TRBV6-5 and TRBJ1-6, with a possible D match to TRBD1 (5 bases). This CDR3 spans 14 amino acids. Trimming shortened V by 6 bases and J by 6 bases, and 12 bases separated the two germline ends. Germline-derived CDR1 and CDR2 are MNHEY and SVGAGI.

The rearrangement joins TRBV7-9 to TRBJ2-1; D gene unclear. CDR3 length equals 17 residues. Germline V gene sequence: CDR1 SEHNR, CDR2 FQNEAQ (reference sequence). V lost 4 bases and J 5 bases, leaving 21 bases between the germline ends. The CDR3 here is CASSSILSAAVNNEQFF. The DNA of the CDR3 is TGTGCCAGCAGCTCAATACTCTCGGCGGCGGTCAACAATGAGCAGTTCTTC.

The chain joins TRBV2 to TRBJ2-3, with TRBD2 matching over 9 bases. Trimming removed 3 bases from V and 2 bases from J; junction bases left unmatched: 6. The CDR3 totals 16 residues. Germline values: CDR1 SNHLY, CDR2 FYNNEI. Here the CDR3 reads CASSEGLALSTDTQYF. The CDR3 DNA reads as TGTGCCAGCAGTGAGGGACTAGCCCTTTCCACAGATACGCAGTATTTT. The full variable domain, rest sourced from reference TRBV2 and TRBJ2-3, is EPEVTQTPSHQVTQMGQEVILRCVPISNHLYFYWYRQILGQKVEFLVSFYNNEISEKSEIFDDQFSVERPDGSNFTLKIRSTKLEDSAMYFCASSEGLALSTDTQYFGPGTRLTVL.

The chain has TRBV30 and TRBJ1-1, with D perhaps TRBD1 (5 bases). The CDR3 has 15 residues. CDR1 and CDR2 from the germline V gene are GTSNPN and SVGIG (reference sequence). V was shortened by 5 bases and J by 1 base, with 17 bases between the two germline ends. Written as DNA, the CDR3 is TGTGCCTGGGCCAATGGCCGCGGGGCGAACACTGAAGCTTTCTTT. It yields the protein CAWANGRGANTEAFF.

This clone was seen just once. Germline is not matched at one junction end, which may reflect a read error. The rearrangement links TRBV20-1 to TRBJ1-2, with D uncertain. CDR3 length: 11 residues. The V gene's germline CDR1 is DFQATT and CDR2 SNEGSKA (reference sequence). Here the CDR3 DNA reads TGCAGTGCTGTGACTGACGGGAGAGGGCTCTTC. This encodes CSAVTDGRGLF.

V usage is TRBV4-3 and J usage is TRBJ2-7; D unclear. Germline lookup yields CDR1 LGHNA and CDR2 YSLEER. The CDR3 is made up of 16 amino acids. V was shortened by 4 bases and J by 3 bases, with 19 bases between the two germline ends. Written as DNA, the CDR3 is TGCGCCAGCAGCCCTTCTCTCTCCGGTAGAGGCTACGAGCAGTACTTC. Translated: CASSPSLSGRGYEQYF.

The CDR3 DNA is TGTGCCAGCAGTGATTTGACAGGGAGATGGGCTGGCTACACCTTC. Its protein is CASSDLTGRWAGYTF. The chain joins TRBV6-1 to TRBJ1-2, with 7 positions matching TRBD1. The V gene's germline CDR1 is MNHNS and CDR2 SASEGT. The junction had 11 bases not matched to a gene; V was cut back by 3 bases and J by 7 bases. The CDR3 runs 15 residues.

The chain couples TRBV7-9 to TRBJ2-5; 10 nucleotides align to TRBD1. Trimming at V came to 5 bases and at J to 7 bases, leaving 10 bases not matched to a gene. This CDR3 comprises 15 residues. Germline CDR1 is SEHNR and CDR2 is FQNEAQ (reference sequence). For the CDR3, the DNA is TGTGCCAGCAGCGTGGGACAGGGGACGATAGGGACCCAGTACTTC. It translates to CASSVGQGTIGTQYF. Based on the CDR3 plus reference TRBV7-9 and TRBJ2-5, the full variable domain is DTGVSQNPRHKITKRGQNVTFRCDPISEHNRLYWYRQTLGQGPEFLTYFQNEAQLEKSRLLSDRFSAERPKGSFSTLEIQRTEQGDSAMYLCASSVGQGTIGTQYFGPGTRLLVL.

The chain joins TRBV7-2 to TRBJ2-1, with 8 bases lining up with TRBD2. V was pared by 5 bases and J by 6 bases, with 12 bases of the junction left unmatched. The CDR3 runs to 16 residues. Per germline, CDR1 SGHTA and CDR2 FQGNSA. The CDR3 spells CASSPLLPGGPNEQFF. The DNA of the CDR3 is TGTGCCAGCAGCCCCCTCTTACCGGGGGGGCCCAATGAGCAGTTCTTC.

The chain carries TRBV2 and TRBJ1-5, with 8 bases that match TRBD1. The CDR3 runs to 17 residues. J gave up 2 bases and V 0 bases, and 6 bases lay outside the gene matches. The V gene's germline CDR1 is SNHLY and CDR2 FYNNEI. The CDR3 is CASSEAQGARGNQPQHF. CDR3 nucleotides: TGTGCCAGCAGTGAAGCGCAGGGGGCGCGTGGCAATCAGCCCCAGCATTTT.

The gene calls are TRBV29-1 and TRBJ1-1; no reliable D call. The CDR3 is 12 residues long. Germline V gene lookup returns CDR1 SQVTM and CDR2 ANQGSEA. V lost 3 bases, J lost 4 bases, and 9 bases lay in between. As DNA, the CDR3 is TGCAGCGTTGATCAGGTTCGCACTGAAGCTTTCTTT. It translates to CSVDQVRTEAFF.